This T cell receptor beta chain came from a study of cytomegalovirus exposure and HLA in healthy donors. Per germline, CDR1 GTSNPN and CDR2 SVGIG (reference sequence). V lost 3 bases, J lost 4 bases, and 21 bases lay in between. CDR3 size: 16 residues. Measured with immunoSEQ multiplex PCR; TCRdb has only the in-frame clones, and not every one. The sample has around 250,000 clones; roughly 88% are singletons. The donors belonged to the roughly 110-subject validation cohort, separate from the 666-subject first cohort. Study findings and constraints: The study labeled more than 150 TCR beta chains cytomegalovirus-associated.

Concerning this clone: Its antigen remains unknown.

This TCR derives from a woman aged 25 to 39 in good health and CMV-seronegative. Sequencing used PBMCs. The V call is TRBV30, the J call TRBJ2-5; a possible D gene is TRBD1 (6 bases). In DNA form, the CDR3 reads TGTGCCTGGAGCAACCCGACAGGTTGGGTACGAGAGACCCAGTACTTC. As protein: CAWSNPTGWVRETQYF.